Below, 29 T cell receptor beta chains from the same sample are listed, as sequenced in a study of T-cell memory formation after mild COVID-19. TCRdb itself ran the 5' RACE reads through MiXCR, one entry per CDR3 protein. Altogether hundreds of thousands of distinct CDR3 sequences are present, under 20% being singletons, with the ten largest covering 12%. Specimen: PBMCs or a T cell subset sorted from them (not recorded which). These receptors came from an adult woman who had mild COVID-19 (a few samples of this study predate the infection). Cell type and time point are not known.

This chain connects TRBV7-2 to TRBJ1-6, with TRBD1 as a possible D gene (5 bases). The CDR3 loop spans 16 amino acids. Germline assignment: CDR1 SGHTA and CDR2 FQGNSA. V lost 5 bases and J lost 8, with 19 bases in between. CDR3 DNA sequence: TGTGCCAGCAGCCCTAGAGTGACAGACCACTATTCACCCCTCCACTTT. As protein: CASSPRVTDHYSPLHF.

V usage is TRBV2 and J usage is TRBJ2-1, with 9 bases that match TRBD2. Germline V CDR1 and CDR2: SNHLY, FYNNEI. This CDR3 region has 16 residues. Unmatched junction bases numbered 8, after V lost 2 bases and J lost 6 bases. The CDR3 loop is CASSERGSGRVNEQFF. Here the CDR3 DNA reads TGTGCCAGCAGTGAAAGGGGTAGCGGGAGAGTCAATGAGCAGTTCTTC.

The chain recombines TRBV12-3 or TRBV12-4 with TRBJ1-2; no clear D gene. V lost 2 bases and J lost 7, with 11 bases in between. CDR3 length: 13 residues. The CDR3 reads CASSLSGHGGYTF. The CDR3 DNA sequence: TGTGCCAGCAGTTTAAGTGGGCACGGTGGCTACACCTTC.

The chain uses TRBV7-2 and TRBJ2-1, with TRBD1 matching 7 bases. With V trimmed by 5 bases and J by 11 bases, 6 bases remained unmatched. CDR1 and CDR2 from the germline V gene are SGHTA and FQGNSA. The CDR3 has 12 amino acids. The chain's CDR3 is CASSTDRVKQFF. For the CDR3, the DNA is TGTGCCAGCAGCACCGACAGGGTAAAGCAGTTCTTC.

The chain links TRBV11-2 to TRBJ2-5; D could derive from TRBD1 or TRBD2 (5 bases each). Per germline, CDR1 SGHAT and CDR2 FQNNGV. V gave up 4 bases and J gave up 5 bases, with 14 bases separating them. CDR3 length equals 14 residues. The DNA of the CDR3 is TGTGCCAGCAGCTCGGGACCCCGGGGTGAGACCCAGTACTTC. Translated: CASSSGPRGETQYF. Filled out from reference TRBV11-2 and TRBJ2-5, the complete variable domain reads EAGVAQSPRYKIIEKRQSVAFWCNPISGHATLYWYQQILGQGPKLLIQFQNNGVVDDSQLPKDRFSAERLKGVDSTLKIQPAKLEDSAVYLCASSSGPRGETQYFGPGTRLLVL.

V and J are TRBV11-2 and TRBJ2-7; maybe TRBD2 (6 bases). With 2 bases removed from V and 6 bases from J, the gap between germline ends came to 11 bases. The CDR3 contains 13 residues. Germline CDR1 SGHAT, CDR2 FQNNGV. CDR3 coding DNA: TGTGCCAGCAGCTTATTGGGGACTTCCGAGCAGTACTTC. It encodes CASSLLGTSEQYF.

This clonotype was observed a handful of times. The V call is TRBV4-1, the J call TRBJ1-6; 7 bases are a match to TRBD1. The CDR3 covers 15 residues. The junction had 5 bases not matched to a gene; V was cut back by 2 bases and J by 7 bases. Germline CDR1 is MGHRA and CDR2 is YSYEKL. In DNA form, the CDR3 reads TGCGCCAGCAGCCAACTACAGGGGTCAAATTCACCCCTCCACTTT. Residues: CASSQLQGSNSPLHF.

This clonotype was detected a few times. The DNA for the CDR3 is TGTGCCAGCTACCGCCGCCTAGCGGGAGGCATTGAGCAGTTCTTC. Translating gives CASYRRLAGGIEQFF. The chain has TRBV2 and TRBJ2-1; 11 bases map to TRBD2. The germline gives CDR1 SNHLY, CDR2 FYNNEI. This CDR3 is built from 15 residues. The trim removed 8 bases at V and 9 bases at J, leaving 12 bases unmatched.

V usage is TRBV20-1 and J usage is TRBJ2-1, with D unresolved. The CDR3 loop spans 14 amino acids. Trimming stripped 1 base from V and 0 bases from J, with 7 bases between. The germline gives CDR1 DFQATT, CDR2 SNEGSKA (reference sequence). Here the CDR3 reads CSARGTDSYNEQFF. The DNA for the CDR3 is TGCAGTGCTAGAGGTACTGACTCCTACAATGAGCAGTTCTTC.

The chain is built from TRBV12-3 or TRBV12-4 and TRBJ2-3; 11 bases fit TRBD2. This CDR3 region has 18 residues. J was trimmed by 2 bases and V by 1 base; bases with no gene match: 8. The CDR3: CASSLGTSGPLPTDTQYF. The CDR3 coding sequence is TGTGCCAGCAGTTTAGGGACTAGCGGGCCTTTACCCACAGATACGCAGTATTTT.

This clonotype was picked up a small number of times. The gene calls are TRBV2 and TRBJ2-2, with a tentative D call TRBD2 (6 bases). The CDR3 has 16 amino acids. V was trimmed by 7 bases and J by 6 bases, leaving 21 bases between them. Germline V gene sequence: CDR1 SNHLY, CDR2 FYNNEI. The CDR3 bases are TGTGCCAGCACGGGGGATCGGGCCTTAGTGGCCGGGGAGCTGTTTTTT. Amino acid sequence: CASTGDRALVAGELFF.

This chain joins TRBV18 and TRBJ1-5; D uncertain. Germline assignment: CDR1 KGHSH and CDR2 LQKENI. Trimming cost V 2 bases and J 5 bases, with 13 bases left between them. There are 15 residues in the CDR3. The CDR3 nucleotides read TGTGCCAGCTCACCAAACAGCGGGCGTGATCAGCCCCAGCATTTT. Protein product: CASSPNSGRDQPQHF. Full variable domain (rest looked up from reference TRBV18 and TRBJ1-5): NAGVMQNPRHLVRRRGQEARLRCSPMKGHSHVYWYRQLPEEGLKFMVYLQKENIIDESGMPKERFSAEFPKEGPSILRIQQVVRGDSAAYFCASSPNSGRDQPQHFGDGTRLSIL.

The chain has TRBV12-3 or TRBV12-4 and TRBJ2-1; D remains ambiguous. V dropped 7 bases and J dropped 8 bases, with 21 bases sitting between them. The CDR3 has 15 amino acids. The CDR3 coding sequence is TGTGCCAGCACTCGGTTGGGAAATCCGTGGGATGAGCAGTTCTTC. Its protein product is CASTRLGNPWDEQFF.

This chain links TRBV12-3 or TRBV12-4 with TRBJ1-1; tentative D call: TRBD1 (5 bases). With 5 bases removed from V and 4 bases from J, the gap between germline ends came to 17 bases. The CDR3 is made up of 15 amino acids. Here the CDR3 DNA reads TGTGCCAGCAGTCCGCCAGGGCATGGGGTCACTGAAGCTTTCTTT. Its translation is CASSPPGHGVTEAFF.

This chain joins TRBV20-1 and TRBJ2-7; 7 bases are shared with TRBD2. Germline V gene lookup returns CDR1 DFQATT and CDR2 SNEGSKA (reference sequence). The V and J ends lost 2 bases and 4 bases, in that order; junction bases with no gene match: 14. This CDR3 is built from 16 residues. In DNA, the CDR3 is TGCAGTGCTAGATTCGGGGAAGCGGGAATACCATACGAGCAGTACTTC. Translated: CSARFGEAGIPYEQYF.

This clonotype was counted only a few times. The chain is built from TRBV5-5 and TRBJ1-5; a weak D match, TRBD1 (5 bases). There are 14 residues in the CDR3. CDR1 and CDR2 from the germline V gene are SGHKS and YYEKEE (reference sequence). V was clipped by 5 bases and J by 3 bases, with 12 bases between them. The CDR3 DNA sequence: TGTGCCAGCAGTACAGACAGAGCCAATCAGCCCCAGCATTTT. Translated, it gives CASSTDRANQPQHF. The full variable domain, its missing parts supplied by reference TRBV5-5 and TRBJ1-5, is DAGVTQSPTHLIKTRGQQVTLRCSPISGHKSVSWYQQVLGQGPQFIFQYYEKEERGRGNFPDRFSARQFPNYSSELNVNALLLGDSALYLCASSTDRANQPQHFGDGTRLSIL.

This clonotype was counted only a few times. This sequence joins TRBV7-2 and TRBJ2-3, with 9 bases that match TRBD2. Germline-derived CDR1 and CDR2 are SGHTA and FQGNSA. The length of the CDR3 is 15 residues. J was trimmed by 9 bases and V by 5 bases; bases with no gene match: 12. The CDR3 spells CASSEGLALALTQYF. CDR3 in DNA: TGTGCCAGCAGCGAAGGACTAGCGCTCGCCTTAACGCAGTATTTT.

This clonotype was counted at least ten times. This chain links TRBV9 with TRBJ2-3; 9 bases agree with TRBD2. Germline CDR1 SGDLS, CDR2 YYNGEE. V gave up 4 bases and J gave up 6 bases; unmatched junction bases: 12. The CDR3 has 16 amino acids. The CDR3 region is CASSPLMREGSDTQYF. The CDR3 coding sequence is TGTGCCAGCAGCCCGCTGATGCGGGAGGGTAGCGATACGCAGTATTTT.

The chain joins TRBV6-2 or TRBV6-3 to TRBJ2-7; unclear D gene. The germline gives CDR1 MNHEY, CDR2 SVGEGT. Between the trimmed V and J ends, which lost 8 bases and 0 bases, there was a span of 14 bases. The CDR3 is made up of 14 amino acids. The CDR3 is CASGWVGSSYEQYF. The CDR3 DNA reads as TGTGCCAGCGGCTGGGTGGGGTCCTCCTACGAGCAGTACTTC.

The V gene is TRBV7-8, the J gene TRBJ2-3, with D tentatively TRBD1 or TRBD2 (6 bases each). Germline V gene data show CDR1 as SGHVS and CDR2 as FQNEAQ. This CDR3 has 15 amino acids. V was pared by 3 bases and J by 6 bases, with 16 bases between. The CDR3 DNA is TGTGCCAGCAGCTTTCCCCAGGGGAGGACGGATACGCAGTATTTT. It is translated as CASSFPQGRTDTQYF.

The chain carries TRBV5-1 and TRBJ1-4; tentative D call: TRBD1 (5 bases). Per the germline V gene, CDR1 is SGHRS and CDR2 is YFSETQ. The CDR3 has 15 residues. The germline V and J ends were trimmed by 0 bases and 5 bases, with 11 bases remaining between them. CDR3 DNA sequence: TGCGCCAGCAGCTTGGCCGGGGCGGTGAATGAAAAACTGTTTTTT. It translates to CASSLAGAVNEKLFF.

The V and J genes are TRBV6-5 and TRBJ1-4, with unresolved D. The ends were cut back, 2 bases at V and 14 bases at J, with 18 bases in the middle. The CDR3 length is 14 residues. Germline V gives CDR1 MNHEY, CDR2 SVGAGI. CDR3 bases: TGTGCCAGCAGTTACGTAGGAATGGCAGCCCAGCTGTTTTTT. Translated: CASSYVGMAAQLFF.

This clonotype was picked up a small number of times. The V gene is TRBV11-2, the J gene TRBJ1-1; D possibly corresponds to TRBD1 (5 bases). The CDR3 consists of 18 residues. Trimming stripped 4 bases from V and 7 bases from J, with 28 bases between. From germline, CDR1 is SGHAT and CDR2 FQNNGV. The CDR3 DNA sequence: TGTGCCAGCAGCTACAACTCGGGACGGATTACCTACCGCAGTGAAGCTTTCTTT. Its protein product is CASSYNSGRITYRSEAFF.

The chain has TRBV5-1 and TRBJ2-5; TRBD1 agrees at 12 bases. CDR3 length: 15 amino acids. Trimming took 4 bases from V and 4 from J; bases not matched to a gene: 5. The germline gives CDR1 SGHRS, CDR2 YFSETQ. The CDR3 here is CASSTTGQGAETQYF. The CDR3 DNA reads TGCGCCAGCAGCACAACGGGACAGGGGGCAGAGACCCAGTACTTC.

The gene calls are TRBV5-1 and TRBJ1-5, with 9 nucleotides matching TRBD1. The germline gives CDR1 SGHRS, CDR2 YFSETQ. There are 15 residues in the CDR3. Losses at the gene ends were 0 bases for V and 7 bases for J; bases not matched to a gene: 5. The CDR3 bases are TGCGCCAGCAGCTTGGGGACAGGGGCCTTGCAGCCCCAGCATTTT. Its translation is CASSLGTGALQPQHF.

The J gene is TRBJ2-3, the V gene TRBV5-1; TRBD1 matches at 7 bases. This CDR3 contains 17 residues. Trimming took 1 base from V and 3 from J; bases not matched to a gene: 11. CDR1 is SGHRS, CDR2 YFSETQ, per germline. CDR3 in amino acids: CASSLYRGTDGTDTQYF. DNA for the CDR3: TGCGCCAGCAGCTTGTACCGAGGGACAGACGGGACAGATACGCAGTATTTT.

V and J are TRBV9 and TRBJ1-1; unclear D gene. This CDR3 spans 14 amino acids. V was clipped by 0 bases and J by 6 bases, with 12 bases between them. Germline V CDR1 and CDR2: SGDLS, YYNGEE. The CDR3 coding sequence is TGTGCCAGCAGCGTAGTTAGGAATCTCGCTGAAGCTTTCTTT. It translates to CASSVVRNLAEAFF.

This clonotype has just a few counts. The chain combines TRBV5-5 with TRBJ2-3; no clear D. V lost 0 bases to trimming and J lost 7 bases, with 6 bases between them. The CDR3 covers 12 residues. The V gene's germline CDR1 is SGHKS and CDR2 YYEKEE (reference sequence). The CDR3 sequence is CASSLDRYTQYF. The CDR3 DNA follows: TGTGCCAGCAGCTTGGACAGATATACGCAGTATTTT.

The chain employs TRBV29-1 and TRBJ1-5; D call uncertain. V lost 1 base to trimming and J lost 5 bases, with 9 bases between them. This CDR3 is built from 13 residues. In germline, CDR1 is SQVTM, CDR2 ANQGSEA. DNA for the CDR3: TGCAGCGTTGAAGTGTATAAGGATCAGCCCCAGCATTTT. Translated: CSVEVYKDQPQHF.